A selection of T cell receptor beta chains follows, all from one sample in a study of beta chain features in type 1 diabetes. Sequencing was performed with immunoSEQ multiplex PCR; in TCRdb, only in-frame clones are kept and a portion is missing. This sample yields a few hundred thousand clones, of which roughly 12% are seen a single time; more than 0.015% belongs to the top ten. Sequencing was done on a sample of naive CD4+ T cells from blood. Source of these receptors: a man between 18 and 35 years old in good health. CDR3s include the opening cysteine and the closing phenylalanine or tryptophan. A D gene is named only where the DNA matches it firmly. Rows give clone size only sometimes, using once, few, many, or a class for an expanded clone.

clone_size	d_call	v_call	j_call	cdr3_aa	cdr3_nt
.	.	TRBV29-1	TRBJ1-2	CSVGMRGWYGYTF	TGCAGCGTGGGGATGCGGGGGTGGTATGGCTACACCTTC
once	.	TRBV30	TRBJ2-5	CAWSGLRETQYF	TGTGCCTGGAGTGGACTGCGAGAGACCCAGTACTTC
.	TRBD2	TRBV28	TRBJ2-5	CASTMTSGGNQETQYF	TGTGCCAGCACCATGACTAGCGGGGGGAACCAAGAGACCCAGTACTTC
.	.	TRBV18	TRBJ1-4	CASSRGRGEKLFF	TGTGCCAGCTCACGTGGCCGGGGAGAAAAACTGTTTTTT
.	.	TRBV5-8	TRBJ1-1	CASSPTAASPGAFF	TGTGCCAGCAGCCCAACAGCAGCCTCCCCTGGGGCTTTCTTT
few	TRBD2	TRBV7-7	TRBJ2-1	CASSLGLAGDNEQFF	TGTGCCAGCAGCTTAGGACTAGCGGGGGACAATGAGCAGTTCTTC
few	.	TRBV7-3	TRBJ2-7	CASRPGGTASYEQYF	TGTGCCAGCAGACCCGGCGGGACAGCCTCCTACGAGCAGTACTTC
few	TRBD1	TRBV19	TRBJ2-7	CASRRQGGEQYF	TGTGCCAGTAGGAGACAGGGTGGAGAGCAGTACTTC
.	.	TRBV29-1	TRBJ2-7	CSVEMSNYEQYF	TGCAGCGTTGAAATGTCTAACTACGAGCAGTACTTC
few	TRBD1	TRBV5-1	TRBJ2-7	CASSLGDRSYEQYF	TGCGCCAGCAGCCTAGGGGACAGAAGCTACGAGCAGTACTTC
few	TRBD1	TRBV29-1	TRBJ2-1	CSVGRDRSYNEQFF	TGCAGCGTTGGTAGGGACAGGAGCTACAATGAGCAGTTCTTC
few	TRBD1	TRBV18	TRBJ2-5	CASSPRTGEETQYF	TGTGCCAGCTCACCACGGACAGGGGAAGAGACCCAGTACTTC
few	.	TRBV29-1	TRBJ2-2	CSVRTGELFF	TGCAGCGTAAGGACAGGGGAGCTGTTTTTT
few	TRBD1	TRBV9	TRBJ1-3	CASSAGTVGNTIYF	TGTGCCAGCAGCGCCGGGACAGTTGGAAACACCATATATTTT
.	.	TRBV7-2	TRBJ2-5	CASSSPRETQYF	TGTGCCAGCAGCTCCCCGAGGGAGACCCAGTACTTC
many	.	TRBV30	TRBJ1-1	CAYQASTEAFF	TGTGCCTATCAGGCTTCCACTGAAGCTTTCTTT
few	.	TRBV30	TRBJ1-1	CAWRDSLNTEAFF	TGTGCCTGGAGGGACAGTTTGAACACTGAAGCTTTCTTT
.	.	TRBV5-4	TRBJ1-1	CASSWGLGENTEAFF	TGTGCCAGCAGCTGGGGACTCGGGGAGAACACTGAAGCTTTCTTT
.	.	TRBV29-1	TRBJ1-3	CSVQGSGNTIYF	TGCAGCGTTCAGGGGTCTGGAAACACCATATATTTT
.	.	TRBV10-3	TRBJ2-5	CAISGQGRETQYF	TGTGCCATCAGTGGTCAGGGGCGAGAGACCCAGTACTTC
.	TRBD2	TRBV28	TRBJ2-1	CASGAGGTDEQFF	TGTGCCAGCGGGGCGGGGGGTACGGATGAGCAGTTCTTC
.	TRBD2	TRBV7-6	TRBJ2-1	CASSLDPPGGAEYNEQFF	TGTGCCAGCAGCTTAGACCCACCGGGGGGGGCCGAGTACAATGAGCAGTTCTTC
.	.	TRBV5-6	TRBJ1-4	CASSQTGPGEKLFF	TGTGCCAGCAGCCAAACAGGGCCGGGTGAAAAACTGTTTTTT
few	.	TRBV7-2	TRBJ1-2	CASSLDRSRPFYGYTF	TGTGCCAGCAGCTTAGACAGAAGCCGACCATTTTATGGCTACACCTTC
few	TRBD2	TRBV7-9	TRBJ2-1	CASSLEGPGLADEQFF	TGTGCCAGCAGCTTAGAGGGACCGGGACTAGCCGATGAGCAGTTCTTC
.	.	TRBV5-6	TRBJ1-5	CASSLSGGFNQPQHF	TGTGCCAGCAGCTTGTCGGGGGGATTCAATCAGCCCCAGCATTTT
few	TRBD1	TRBV5-1	TRBJ1-1	CASSYYHRGQDTEAFF	TGCGCCAGCAGCTACTATCACAGGGGGCAGGACACTGAAGCTTTCTTT
few	.	TRBV30	TRBJ1-5	CAWSRFVGDNQPQHF	TGTGCCTGGAGTAGGTTCGTAGGGGACAATCAGCCCCAGCATTTT
.	.	TRBV28	TRBJ2-4	CASSFVGMNPFGDIQYF	TGTGCCAGCAGTTTCGTCGGGATGAACCCTTTCGGGGACATTCAGTACTTC
.	.	TRBV7-3	TRBJ2-1	CASSFNSFRTQGHEQFF	TGTGCCAGCAGCTTCAACTCGTTTAGGACCCAGGGGCATGAGCAGTTCTTC
few	TRBD1	TRBV29-1	TRBJ1-2	CSVEVGTGVVSF	TGCAGCGTTGAAGTCGGGACAGGGGTTGTGTCGTTC
.	TRBD1	TRBV30	TRBJ2-2	CAWSAGTGAGELFF	TGTGCCTGGAGTGCAGGGACAGGGGCCGGGGAGCTGTTTTTT
.	TRBD2	TRBV25-1	TRBJ2-1	CASMGWGGSYNEQFF	TGTGCCAGCATGGGATGGGGGGGCTCCTACAATGAGCAGTTCTTC
.	.	TRBV19	TRBJ1-1	CASMEYTEAFF	TGTGCCAGTATGGAGTACACTGAAGCTTTCTTT
.	.	TRBV28	TRBJ1-5	CASRSYSNQPQHF	TGTGCCAGCAGGTCCTATAGCAATCAGCCCCAGCATTTT
.	TRBD1	TRBV30	TRBJ1-3	CAWSTGQSSGNTIYF	TGTGCCTGGAGCACGGGACAGAGCTCTGGAAACACCATATATTTT
few	TRBD2	TRBV30	TRBJ2-7	CAMTSGPYEQYF	TGTGCCATGACTAGCGGACCCTACGAGCAGTACTTC
few	TRBD1	TRBV11-3	TRBJ2-1	CASSLDLGTDDSYNEQFF	TGTGCCAGCAGCTTAGATCTCGGGACAGACGACTCCTACAATGAGCAGTTCTTC
few	TRBD2	TRBV14	TRBJ2-1	CASSQVSGTSVYNEQFF	TGTGCCAGCAGCCAAGTTTCCGGGACTAGCGTCTACAATGAGCAGTTCTTC
.	TRBD1	TRBV18	TRBJ2-7	CASSLRDSGLEQYF	TGTGCCAGCTCACTTCGGGACAGTGGCCTGGAGCAGTACTTC
.	.	TRBV30	TRBJ1-2	CAWSVLRRPGGYTF	TGTGCCTGGAGTGTACTGAGGCGGCCGGGGGGCTACACCTTC